This TCR beta chain was documented in a study of post-analysis software for immune sequencing data. Researchers reported that TCR beta cDNA libraries carried unique molecular identifiers. TCRdb re-derived calls from the PCR reads in MiXCR, one entry per CDR3 protein. The profile shows around 700,000 distinct CDR3 sequences, roughly three fifths of them singletons. The receptor's source is a girl aged 2-15 years with multiple sclerosis. Sequenced sample: blood.

The DNA of the CDR3 is TGTGCCATCAGGGGGACAGGGGGCGGCGAGCAGTACTTC. It specifies CAIRGTGGGEQYF. This rearrangement joins TRBV10-3 to TRBJ2-7; 12 positions agree with TRBD1. Germline V gene lookup returns CDR1 ENHRY and CDR2 SYGVKD. The CDR3 is 13 amino acids. J lost 6 bases, V lost 6 bases, and 3 bases had no gene match.